Listed below are T cell receptor beta chains from one sample, sequenced in a study of esophageal squamous cell carcinoma under preoperative chemotherapy. TCRdb reprocessed the PCR reads with MiXCR, giving one entry per CDR3 protein. The sample records some 16,000 distinct CDR3 sequences, 60% being singletons. This sample was obtained from a patient given preoperative chemotherapy. These TCRs come from a human donor with esophageal squamous cell carcinoma. The donor label of this sample is uncertain. The CDR3 runs from the conserved cysteine through the conserved F or W. Each record gives: D gene, J gene, V gene, clone size, CDR3 protein, CDR3 DNA. D genes are given only for firm matches. Some rows mark clone size as missing; the rest say once, few, many or name a class of expanded clone.

TRBD2,TRBJ2-1,TRBV7-8,many,CASSSVLAGLNEQFF,TGTGCCAGCAGCTCTGTACTAGCGGGGCTCAATGAGCAGTTCTTC
NA,TRBJ2-2,TRBV12-3/TRBV12-4,NA,CASSPTEGANTDELFF,TGTGCCAGCAGTCCGACGGAGGGTGCGAACACCGATGAGCTGTTTTTT
NA,TRBJ2-5,TRBV4-1,NA,CASSQDGAGSETQYF,TGCGCCAGCAGCCAAGATGGCGCGGGGTCAGAGACCCAGTACTTC
TRBD1,TRBJ2-4,TRBV27,NA,CASSRRGQGANIQYF,TGTGCCAGCAGCCGCCGGGGACAGGGGGCGAACATTCAGTACTTC
NA,TRBJ2-1,TRBV6-5,NA,CASTSSWGQETQFF,TGTGCCAGCACTTCCTCTTGGGGTCAAGAGACCCAGTTCTTC
TRBD1,TRBJ2-7,TRBV7-2,NA,CASSSGTGYEQYF,TGTGCCAGCAGCTCCGGGACAGGGTACGAGCAGTACTTC
NA,TRBJ2-3,TRBV6-1,NA,CASSEDVRGGDTQYF,TGTGCCAGCAGTGAAGATGTGAGGGGGGGAGATACGCAGTATTTT
NA,TRBJ2-3,TRBV6-5,NA,CASSYGAPAPDTQYF,TGTGCCAGCAGTTACGGGGCTCCGGCCCCAGATACGCAGTATTTT
NA,TRBJ2-5,TRBV12-3/TRBV12-4,few,CASRKRGQPDNEQYF,TGTGCCAGCAGAAAGCGGGGACAACCCGACAATGAGCAGTACTTC
TRBD2,TRBJ2-3,TRBV6-1,few,CASGGNGGGDEETQYF,TGTGCCAGCGGGGGCAACGGGGGGGGCGACGAAGAGACCCAGTATTTT
NA,TRBJ1-5,TRBV6-1,many,CASTGDSNQPQHF,TGTGCCAGCACTGGGGATAGCAATCAGCCCCAGCATTTT
NA,TRBJ2-1,TRBV12-3/TRBV12-4,NA,CASSLWGPDNEQFF,TGTGCCAGCAGTTTATGGGGCCCGGACAATGAGCAGTTCTTC
NA,TRBJ2-3,TRBV6-8,NA,CGGNSQGTQYF,TGTGGGGGCAACTCCCAAGGCACCCAGTATTTT
NA,TRBJ2-3,TRBV12-3/TRBV12-4,NA,CASRAYGRGDPDTQYF,TGTGCCAGCAGGGCTTACGGGCGGGGAGACCCAGATACGCAGTATTTC
TRBD2,TRBJ2-1,TRBV27,NA,CASRKRVGTSGGVVQFF,TGTGCCAGTCGAAAAAGGGTAGGGACTAGCGGGGGGGTTGTGCAGTTCTTC
NA,TRBJ2-2,TRBV12-3/TRBV12-4,NA,CASSLRASVTGELFF,TGTGCCAGCAGTTTAAGGGCTAGCGTCACCGGGGAGCTGTTTTTT
TRBD2,TRBJ2-2,TRBV7-3,NA,CASSQGLALNTGELFF,TGTGCCAGCAGCCAGGGACTAGCGCTGAACACCGGGGAGCTGTTTTTT
NA,TRBJ2-3,TRBV6-1,NA,CASGEGGQGAKETQFF,TGTGCCAGCGGGGAAGGTGGGCAGGGAGCCAAAGAGACCCAGTTTTTC
TRBD2,TRBJ2-1,TRBV12-3/TRBV12-4,NA,CASSLAGGRNEQFF,TGTGCCAGCAGTCTAGCGGGAGGACGCAATGAGCAGTTCTTC
NA,TRBJ2-4,TRBV7-7,NA,CASSLSGGSNEQYF,TGTGCTAGCAGCTTATCAGGGGGGAGCAATGAGCAGTACTTC
NA,TRBJ2-3,TRBV6-8,NA,CGGRGARAKNIQYF,TGTGGCGGCAGGGGAGCGAGAGCCAAAAACATTCAGTATTTT
NA,TRBJ1-2,TRBV5-6,NA,CASSFGPARGYTF,TGTGCCAGCAGCTTTGGCCCAGCACGAGGCTACACCTTC
TRBD1,TRBJ2-3,TRBV6-1,NA,CAGRGRLAKNMQYF,TGTGCCGGCAGGGGGCGATTAGCCAAAAACATGCAGTATTTT
NA,TRBJ2-7,TRBV6-1,few,CASSQSGQALGRRYEQYF,TGTGCCAGCAGTCAGTCTGGACAGGCCTTGGGGAGGAGGTACGAGCAGTACTTC
NA,TRBJ2-3,TRBV10-3,NA,CAMGGGGGGPETQYF,TGTGCCATGGGGGGGGGGGGCGGGGGACCAGAGACGCAGTATTTT
TRBD2,TRBJ2-3,TRBV6-1,NA,CARVKRAGGGETQYF,TGTGCCAGGGTAAAACGGGCGGGGGGGGGGGAGACCCAGTATTTT
NA,TRBJ1-6,TRBV6-1,few,CASNDYNSPLHF,TGTGCCAGCAACGACTATAATTCACCCCTCCACTTT
TRBD1,TRBJ2-1,TRBV20-1,NA,CSGSWTGSSYNEQFF,TGCAGTGGCAGTTGGACAGGAAGCTCCTACAATGAGCAGTTCTTC
NA,TRBJ2-5,TRBV6-1,NA,CASGGGGGREQDTQYF,TGTGCCAGCGGGGGGGGGGGGGGCCGCGAACAAGACACCCAGTACTTC
NA,TRBJ2-3,TRBV6-1,NA,CAGSGGMETDTQYF,TGTGCGGGCAGTGGGGGGATGGAGACAGATACGCAGTATTTT
NA,TRBJ2-4,TRBV27,many,CASSLSWGVKNIQYF,TGTGCCAGCAGTTTATCTTGGGGGGTCAAAAACATTCAGTACTTC
NA,TRBJ2-4,TRBV6-1,NA,CASSEGKNIKYF,TGTGCCAGCAGTGAAGGGAAAAACATTAAGTACTTC
NA,TRBJ2-5,TRBV7-6,few,CASSLVANQETQYF,TGTGCCAGCAGCTTAGTGGCCAACCAAGAGACCCAGTACTTC
TRBD1,TRBJ2-1,TRBV29-1,few,CSVEGQGAWNEQFF,TGCAGCGTCGAAGGACAGGGGGCGTGGAATGAGCAGTTCTTC
TRBD1,TRBJ2-2,TRBV7-2,NA,CASSLWHRGDGELFF,TGTGCCAGCAGCTTATGGCACAGGGGGGACGGGGAGCTGTTTTTT